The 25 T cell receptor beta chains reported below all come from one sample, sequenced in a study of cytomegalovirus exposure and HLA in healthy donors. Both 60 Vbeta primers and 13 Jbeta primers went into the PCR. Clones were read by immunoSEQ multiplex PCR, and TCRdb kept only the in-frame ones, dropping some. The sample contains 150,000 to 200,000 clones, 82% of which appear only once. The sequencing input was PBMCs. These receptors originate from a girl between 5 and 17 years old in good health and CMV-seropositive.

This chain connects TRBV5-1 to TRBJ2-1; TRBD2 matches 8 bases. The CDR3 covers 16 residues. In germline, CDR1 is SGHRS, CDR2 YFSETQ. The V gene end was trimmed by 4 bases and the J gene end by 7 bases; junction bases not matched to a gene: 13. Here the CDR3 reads CASSPRAGAGGNEQFF. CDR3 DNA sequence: TGCGCCAGCAGCCCAAGAGCGGGAGCAGGAGGAAATGAGCAGTTCTTC.

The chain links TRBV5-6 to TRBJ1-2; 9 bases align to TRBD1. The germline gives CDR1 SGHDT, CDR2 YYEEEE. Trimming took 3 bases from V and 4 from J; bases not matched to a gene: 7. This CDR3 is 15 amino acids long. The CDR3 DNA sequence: TGTGCCAGCAGCTCCCCTGGACAGGGGACCTATGGCTACACCTTC. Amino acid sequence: CASSSPGQGTYGYTF.

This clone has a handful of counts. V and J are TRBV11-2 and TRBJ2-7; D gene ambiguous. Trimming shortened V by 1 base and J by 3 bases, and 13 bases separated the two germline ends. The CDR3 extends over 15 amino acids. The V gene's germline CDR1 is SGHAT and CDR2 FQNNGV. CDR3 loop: CASSLGSHEDYEQYF. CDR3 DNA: TGTGCCAGCAGCTTAGGATCACACGAAGACTACGAGCAGTACTTC.

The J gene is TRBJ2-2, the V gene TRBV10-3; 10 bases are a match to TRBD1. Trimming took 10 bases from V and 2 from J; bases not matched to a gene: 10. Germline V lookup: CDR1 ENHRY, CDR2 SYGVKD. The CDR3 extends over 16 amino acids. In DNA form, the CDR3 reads TGTGCCAGCCTTCCCGGGACAGGGGTTAACACCGGGGAGCTGTTTTTT. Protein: CASLPGTGVNTGELFF.

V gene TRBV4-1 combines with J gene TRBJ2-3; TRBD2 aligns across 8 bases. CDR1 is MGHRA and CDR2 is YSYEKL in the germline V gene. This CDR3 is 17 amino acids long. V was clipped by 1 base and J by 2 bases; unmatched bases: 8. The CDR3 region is CASSQVGRARNTDTQYF. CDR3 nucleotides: TGCGCCAGCAGCCAAGTCGGGAGGGCCCGTAACACAGATACGCAGTATTTT.

CDR3: CAWRLAGHGQYF. In DNA, the CDR3 is TGTGCCTGGCGTTTGGCAGGGCACGGGCAGTACTTC. The chain joins TRBV30 to TRBJ2-7; the D gene is possibly TRBD1 (5 bases). V lost 5 bases, J lost 9 bases, and 17 bases lay in between. There are 12 residues in the CDR3. Germline V gene data show CDR1 as GTSNPN and CDR2 as SVGIG (reference sequence).

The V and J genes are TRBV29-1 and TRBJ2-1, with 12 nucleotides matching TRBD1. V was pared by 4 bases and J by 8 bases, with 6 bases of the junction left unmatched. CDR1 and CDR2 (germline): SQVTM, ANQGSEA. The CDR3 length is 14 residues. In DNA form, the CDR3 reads TGCAGCGTTGCCGGGACAGGGGGCAGGGATGAGCAGTTCTTC. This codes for CSVAGTGGRDEQFF.

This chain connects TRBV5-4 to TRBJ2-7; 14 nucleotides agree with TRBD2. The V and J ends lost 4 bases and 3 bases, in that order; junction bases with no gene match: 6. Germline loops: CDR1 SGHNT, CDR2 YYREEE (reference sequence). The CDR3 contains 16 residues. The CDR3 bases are TGTGCCAGCAGCCTCGGGACTAGCGGGAGTGTCTACGAGCAGTACTTC. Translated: CASSLGTSGSVYEQYF.

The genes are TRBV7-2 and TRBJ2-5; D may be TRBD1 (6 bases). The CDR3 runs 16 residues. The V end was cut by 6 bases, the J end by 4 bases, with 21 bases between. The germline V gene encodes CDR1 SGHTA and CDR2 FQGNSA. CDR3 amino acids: CASSYHMTGLRETQYF. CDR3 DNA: TGTGCCAGCAGTTATCATATGACAGGATTACGAGAGACCCAGTACTTC. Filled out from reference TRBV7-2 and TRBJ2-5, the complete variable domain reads GAGVSQSPSNKVTEKGKDVELRCDPISGHTALYWYRQSLGQGLEFLIYFQGNSAPDKSGLPSDRFSAERTGGSVSTLTIQRTQQEDSAVYLCASSYHMTGLRETQYFGPGTRLLVL.

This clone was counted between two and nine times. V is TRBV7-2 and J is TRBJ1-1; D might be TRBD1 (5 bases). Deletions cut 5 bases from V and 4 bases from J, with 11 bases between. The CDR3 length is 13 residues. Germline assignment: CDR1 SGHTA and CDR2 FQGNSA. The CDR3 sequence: CASSRGAGTEAFF. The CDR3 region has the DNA TGTGCCAGCAGCCGCGGGGCCGGCACTGAAGCTTTCTTT.

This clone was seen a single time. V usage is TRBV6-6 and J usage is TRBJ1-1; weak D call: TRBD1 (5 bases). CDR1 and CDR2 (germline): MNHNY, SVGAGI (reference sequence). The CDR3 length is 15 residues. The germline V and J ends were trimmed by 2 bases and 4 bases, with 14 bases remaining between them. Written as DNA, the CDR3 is TGTGCCAGCAGTTACGGGGCCGGGGGGAGCACTGAAGCTTTCTTT. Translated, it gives CASSYGAGGSTEAFF.

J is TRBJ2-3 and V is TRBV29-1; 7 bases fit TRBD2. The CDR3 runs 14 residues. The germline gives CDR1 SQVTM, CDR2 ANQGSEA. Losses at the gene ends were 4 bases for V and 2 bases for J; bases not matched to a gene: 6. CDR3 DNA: TGCAGCGTTGTCGGGAGGACCAACACAGATACGCAGTATTTT. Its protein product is CSVVGRTNTDTQYF.

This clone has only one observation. For the CDR3, the DNA is TGCAGCGCCTCCTTTAGGGGACAGGGGTACACTGAAGCTTTCTTT. It specifies CSASFRGQGYTEAFF. The V call is TRBV29-1, the J call TRBJ1-1, with 10 bases identical to TRBD1. The CDR3 length is 15 residues. Unmatched junction bases numbered 11, after V lost 7 bases and J lost 3 bases. CDR1 and CDR2 from the germline V gene are SQVTM and ANQGSEA.

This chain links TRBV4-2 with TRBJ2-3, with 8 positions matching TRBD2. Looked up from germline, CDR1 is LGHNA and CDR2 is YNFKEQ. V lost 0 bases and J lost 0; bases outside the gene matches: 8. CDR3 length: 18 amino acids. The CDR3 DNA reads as TGTGCCAGCAGCCAAGATCCCCCGGGAGGGGCTAGCACAGATACGCAGTATTTT. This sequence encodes CASSQDPPGGASTDTQYF.

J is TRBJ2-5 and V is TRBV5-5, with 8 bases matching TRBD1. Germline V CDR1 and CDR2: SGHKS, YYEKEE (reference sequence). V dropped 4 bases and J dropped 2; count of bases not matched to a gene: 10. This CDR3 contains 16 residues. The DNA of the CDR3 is TGTGCCAGCAGCCTCTACGCTGGGACAGGACAAGAGACCCAGTACTTC. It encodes CASSLYAGTGQETQYF.

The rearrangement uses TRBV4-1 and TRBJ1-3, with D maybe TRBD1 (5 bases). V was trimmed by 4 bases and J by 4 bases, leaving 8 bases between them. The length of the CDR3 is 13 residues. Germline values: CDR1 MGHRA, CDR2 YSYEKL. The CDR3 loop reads CASSPGIGNTIYF. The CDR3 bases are TGCGCCAGCAGCCCAGGGATCGGAAACACCATATATTTT.

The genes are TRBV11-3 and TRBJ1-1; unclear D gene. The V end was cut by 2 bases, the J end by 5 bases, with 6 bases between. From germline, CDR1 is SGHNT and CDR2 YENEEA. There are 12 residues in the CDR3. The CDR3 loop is CASSLRETEAFF. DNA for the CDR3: TGTGCCAGCAGCTTAAGGGAGACTGAAGCTTTCTTT.

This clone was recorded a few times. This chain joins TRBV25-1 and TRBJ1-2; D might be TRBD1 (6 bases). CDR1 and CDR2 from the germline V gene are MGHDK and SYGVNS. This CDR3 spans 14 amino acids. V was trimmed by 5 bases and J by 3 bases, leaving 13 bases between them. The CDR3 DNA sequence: TGTGCCAGCAGTACACTTTCAGGGGACTATGGCTACACCTTC. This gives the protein CASSTLSGDYGYTF.

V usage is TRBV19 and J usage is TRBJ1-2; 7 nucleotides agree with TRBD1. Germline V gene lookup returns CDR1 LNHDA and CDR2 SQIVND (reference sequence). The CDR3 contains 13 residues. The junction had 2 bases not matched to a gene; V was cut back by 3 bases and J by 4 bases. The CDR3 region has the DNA TGTGCCAGTAGTATCAGGGGGGCCTATGGCTACACCTTC. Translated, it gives CASSIRGAYGYTF.

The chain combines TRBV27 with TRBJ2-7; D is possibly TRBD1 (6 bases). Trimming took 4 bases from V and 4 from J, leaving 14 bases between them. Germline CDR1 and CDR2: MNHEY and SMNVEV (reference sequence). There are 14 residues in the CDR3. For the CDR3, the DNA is TGTGCCAGCAGTTCCCAGACAGGTCGGTACGAGCAGTACTTC. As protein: CASSSQTGRYEQYF.

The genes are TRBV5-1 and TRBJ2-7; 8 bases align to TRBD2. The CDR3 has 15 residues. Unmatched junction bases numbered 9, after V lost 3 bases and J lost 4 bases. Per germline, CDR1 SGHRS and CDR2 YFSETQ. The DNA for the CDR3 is TGCGCCAGCAGCTCGATCACCGGGGGGGCATACGAGCAGTACTTC. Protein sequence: CASSSITGGAYEQYF. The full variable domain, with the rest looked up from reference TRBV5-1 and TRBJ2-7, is KAGVTQTPRYLIKTRGQQVTLSCSPISGHRSVSWYQQTPGQGLQFLFEYFSETQRNKGNFPGRFSGRQFSNSRSEMNVSTLELGDSALYLCASSSITGGAYEQYFGPGTRLTVT.

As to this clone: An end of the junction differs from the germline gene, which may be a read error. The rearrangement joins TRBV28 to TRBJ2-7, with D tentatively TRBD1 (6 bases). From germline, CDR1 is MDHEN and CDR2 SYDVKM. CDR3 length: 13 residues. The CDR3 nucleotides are TGTGCCGGCAGCCCGACAGGAGCCTACGAGCAGTACTTC. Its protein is CAGSPTGAYEQYF.

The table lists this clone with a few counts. CDR3 in amino acids: CASMQGNYGYTF. In DNA form, the CDR3 reads TGTGCCAGCATGCAGGGGAACTATGGCTACACCTTC. The chain recombines TRBV6-5 with TRBJ1-2, with a possible D match to TRBD1 (6 bases). CDR3 length: 12 residues. Trimming took off 7 bases at V and 2 bases at J, with 8 bases between the two ends. Germline values: CDR1 MNHEY, CDR2 SVGAGI.

The CDR3 protein is CASSLWLAGGTGELFF. The CDR3 nucleotides read TGTGCCAGCAGCTTATGGCTAGCGGGGGGCACCGGGGAGCTGTTTTTT. This chain uses TRBV7-3 with TRBJ2-2; 11 bases align to TRBD2. CDR3 size: 16 residues. The germline CDR1 and CDR2 sequences are SGHTA and FQGTGA. The trim removed 2 bases at V and 4 bases at J, leaving 3 bases unmatched.

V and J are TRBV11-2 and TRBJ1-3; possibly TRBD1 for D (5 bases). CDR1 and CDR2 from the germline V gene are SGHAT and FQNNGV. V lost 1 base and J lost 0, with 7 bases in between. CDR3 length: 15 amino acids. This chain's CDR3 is CASSLGTNSGNTIYF. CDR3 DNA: TGTGCCAGCAGCTTAGGGACAAACTCTGGAAACACCATATATTTT.